These T cell receptor beta chains were read from a single sample in a study of graft-versus-host responses after intestinal transplantation. Sequencing was performed with immunoSEQ multiplex PCR; in TCRdb, only in-frame clones are kept and a portion is missing. The data hold tens of thousands of clones, with 90% to 95% observed a single time. Source: PBMCs, taken 524 days after transplant. These receptors all stem from a human patient who received an intestinal transplant, so some T cells may come from the graft donor. CDR3s leave out the opening cysteine and the closing phenylalanine or tryptophan.

j_call: TRBJ2-5
v_call: TRBV4-1
cdr3_aa: ASSQVGDQETQY

j_call: TRBJ2-2
v_call: TRBV5-4
cdr3_aa: ASSLSSGSGTGELF

j_call: TRBJ2-1
v_call: TRBV2
cdr3_aa: ASSAGTGGYEQF

j_call: TRBJ1-4
v_call: TRBV6-5
cdr3_aa: ASSYSQSTNEKLF

j_call: TRBJ1-1
v_call: TRBV7-3
cdr3_aa: ASSPAAGGTEAF

j_call: TRBJ2-7
v_call: TRBV6-6
cdr3_aa: ASREDEGSGSEQY

j_call: TRBJ2-1
v_call: TRBV4-3
cdr3_aa: ASSQERLDEQF

j_call: TRBJ2-3
v_call: TRBV9
cdr3_aa: ASSVGEGSQGRTDTQY

j_call: TRBJ1-1
v_call: TRBV6-9
cdr3_aa: ASSYLGRTEAF

j_call: TRBJ2-3
v_call: TRBV15
cdr3_aa: ATSGKKDSTDTQY

j_call: TRBJ1-4
v_call: TRBV7-9
cdr3_aa: ASSLVLAQGNEKLF

j_call: TRBJ2-7
v_call: TRBV27
cdr3_aa: ASSSPGLGGTGGEQY

j_call: TRBJ2-7
v_call: TRBV7-8
cdr3_aa: ASSPKSSGKYEQY

j_call: TRBJ1-1
v_call: TRBV28
cdr3_aa: ASSSSPYTEAF

j_call: TRBJ1-1
v_call: TRBV9
cdr3_aa: ASSATQVGEAF

j_call: TRBJ2-1
v_call: TRBV7-9
cdr3_aa: ASTPLAGGDNEQF

j_call: TRBJ2-7
v_call: TRBV21-1
cdr3_aa: ASIPPGGTSGVSYEQY

j_call: TRBJ1-1
v_call: TRBV6-5
cdr3_aa: ASSLAGRDTEAF

j_call: TRBJ2-7
v_call: TRBV4-2
cdr3_aa: ASSLDLADEQY

j_call: TRBJ2-5
v_call: TRBV7-9
cdr3_aa: ASSTTGGWETQY

j_call: TRBJ2-3
v_call: TRBV27
cdr3_aa: ASSFSGTSGDTQY

j_call: TRBJ1-5
v_call: TRBV19
cdr3_aa: ASSLRQGNQPQH

j_call: TRBJ2-7
v_call: TRBV7-9
cdr3_aa: ASSLSYEQY

j_call: TRBJ2-3
v_call: TRBV5-1
cdr3_aa: ASSFGTGADTQY

j_call: TRBJ1-1
v_call: TRBV6-1
cdr3_aa: ASSLTVNTEAF

j_call: TRBJ2-7
v_call: TRBV28
cdr3_aa: ASSLSLAGDYEQY

j_call: TRBJ2-7
v_call: TRBV28
cdr3_aa: ASSLNQAGTYEQY

j_call: TRBJ1-5
v_call: TRBV6-6
cdr3_aa: ASSYFRQPQH

j_call: TRBJ2-2
v_call: TRBV7-7
cdr3_aa: ASSAGGTGELF

j_call: TRBJ1-2
v_call: TRBV28
cdr3_aa: ASKAAGGIGGVDYGYT

j_call: TRBJ2-7
v_call: TRBV5-1
cdr3_aa: ASSLGTTYEQY

j_call: TRBJ2-3
v_call: TRBV7-3
cdr3_aa: ASSFGGLSTDTQY

j_call: TRBJ1-2
v_call: TRBV6-6
cdr3_aa: ASSQGINYGYT

j_call: TRBJ1-3
v_call: TRBV2
cdr3_aa: ASSTGGIGNTIY

j_call: TRBJ2-7
v_call: TRBV28
cdr3_aa: ASSRIYEQY

j_call: TRBJ2-5
v_call: TRBV7-9
cdr3_aa: ASGLIGLAGEETQY

j_call: TRBJ2-5
v_call: TRBV5-1
cdr3_aa: ASSQNLIAEETQY

j_call: TRBJ2-5
v_call: TRBV19
cdr3_aa: ASSLQGTGETQY

j_call: TRBJ2-7
v_call: TRBV28
cdr3_aa: ASSLIRDETYEQY

j_call: TRBJ1-1
v_call: TRBV19
cdr3_aa: ASSMYGTGPTEAF

j_call: TRBJ1-5
v_call: TRBV6-5
cdr3_aa: ASRLTGEGNQPQH

j_call: TRBJ1-6
v_call: TRBV7-3
cdr3_aa: ASSLRAGASPLH

j_call: TRBJ1-1
v_call: TRBV5-5
cdr3_aa: ASSLDPDAEAF

j_call: TRBJ1-5
v_call: TRBV7-2
cdr3_aa: ASSLKSGGQPQH

j_call: TRBJ2-7
v_call: TRBV9
cdr3_aa: ASSAEPDRVHEQY

j_call: TRBJ1-1
v_call: TRBV10-3
cdr3_aa: AISDTGTRRLNTEAF